The next 9 T cell receptor beta chains were all read from a single sample in a study of cytomegalovirus exposure and HLA in healthy donors. The study ran its PCR with 60 Vbeta and 13 Jbeta primers. Only in-frame clones appear in the TCRdb table, and some are missing; sequencing was by immunoSEQ multiplex PCR. The sample includes about 160,000 clones, approximately 76% of them seen just once. What was sequenced was PBMCs. The receptors originated from a man between 60 and 75 years old in good health and CMV-seronegative.

Worth noting for this clone: Other DNA sequences in this sample translate to the same CDR3. The CDR3 sequence: CASSPGQGAYTEAFF. CDR3 sequence (DNA): TGTGCCAGCAGCCCTGGACAGGGGGCATACACTGAAGCTTTCTTT. The genes are TRBV9 and TRBJ1-1, with 11 bases that match TRBD1. V was pared by 4 bases and J by 3 bases, with 5 bases of the junction left unmatched. This CDR3 is 15 amino acids long. In germline, CDR1 is SGDLS, CDR2 YYNGEE.

This clone appeared once. J is TRBJ1-1 and V is TRBV28, with a possible D match to TRBD1 (5 bases). The CDR3 is 14 amino acids. V lost 2 bases to trimming and J lost 8 bases, with 15 bases between them. Germline CDR1 and CDR2: MDHEN and SYDVKM. The CDR3 here is CASSLNYLGGEAFF. The CDR3 bases are TGTGCCAGCAGTTTAAATTATCTCGGGGGGGAAGCTTTCTTT.

The rearrangement uses TRBV9 and TRBJ1-6; D is unresolved. CDR1 and CDR2 from the germline V gene are SGDLS and YYNGEE. CDR3 size: 13 residues. Trimming removed 3 bases from V and 7 bases from J, with 8 bases in between. CDR3 nucleotides: TGTGCCAGCAGCGCCCAACAGAATTCACCCCTCCACTTT. As protein: CASSAQQNSPLHF.

The genes are TRBV7-2 and TRBJ2-5; 8 bases agree with TRBD2. Germline V lookup: CDR1 SGHTA, CDR2 FQGNSA. Losses at the gene ends were 4 bases for V and 4 bases for J; bases not matched to a gene: 14. The CDR3 covers 17 residues. CDR3 sequence (DNA): TGTGCCAGCAGCTCTCCAATGCCGGGACTAGAGGGAGAGACCCAGTACTTC. Translation: CASSSPMPGLEGETQYF.

The chain is built from TRBV4-3 and TRBJ1-6; D ambiguous. V lost 0 bases, J lost 3 bases, and 6 bases lay in between. The CDR3 is 15 amino acids. Germline V gene data show CDR1 as LGHNA and CDR2 as YSLEER. CDR3 region: CASSQDSGYNSPLHF. Written as DNA, the CDR3 is TGCGCCAGCAGCCAAGATTCAGGCTATAATTCACCCCTCCACTTT.

J is TRBJ1-2 and V is TRBV7-9; 7 bases line up with TRBD1. Germline trimming cut 5 bases from V and 4 bases from J; bases unmatched to any gene: 7. This CDR3 region has 14 residues. The germline gives CDR1 SEHNR, CDR2 FQNEAQ (reference sequence). CDR3 sequence (DNA): TGTGCCAGCAGCCTACTGGGACAGTCCTATGGCTACACCTTC. Translated: CASSLLGQSYGYTF. The whole variable domain, filled in from reference TRBV7-9 and TRBJ1-2, reads DTGVSQNPRHKITKRGQNVTFRCDPISEHNRLYWYRQTLGQGPEFLTYFQNEAQLEKSRLLSDRFSAERPKGSFSTLEIQRTEQGDSAMYLCASSLLGQSYGYTFGSGTRLTVV.

The rearrangement uses TRBV6-5 and TRBJ1-2; no reliable D call. This CDR3 region has 13 residues. The germline gives CDR1 MNHEY, CDR2 SVGAGI. Trimming removed 0 bases from V and 8 bases from J, with 10 bases in between. The CDR3, as DNA: TGTGCCAGCAGTTACTCGGCCGGGGAAGGCTACACCTTC. Its protein is CASSYSAGEGYTF.

V usage is TRBV27 and J usage is TRBJ2-5; weak D call: TRBD1 (6 bases). The V end was cut by 2 bases, the J end by 5 bases, with 15 bases between. In germline, CDR1 is MNHEY, CDR2 SMNVEV (reference sequence). CDR3 size: 15 residues. The CDR3 nucleotides are TGTGCCAGCAGTTTAAACTCAGGGGTTCCCGAGACCCAGTACTTC. Translated: CASSLNSGVPETQYF.

This rearrangement joins TRBV27 to TRBJ2-2; the D gene is possibly TRBD1 (6 bases). The CDR3 spans 15 residues. Deletions cut 8 bases from V and 7 bases from J, with 20 bases between. Germline CDR1 reads MNHEY; CDR2 reads SMNVEV (reference sequence). The CDR3 protein is CASRRTAILGGELFF. The CDR3 DNA reads TGTGCCAGCCGTAGGACAGCGATTCTGGGCGGGGAGCTGTTTTTT.